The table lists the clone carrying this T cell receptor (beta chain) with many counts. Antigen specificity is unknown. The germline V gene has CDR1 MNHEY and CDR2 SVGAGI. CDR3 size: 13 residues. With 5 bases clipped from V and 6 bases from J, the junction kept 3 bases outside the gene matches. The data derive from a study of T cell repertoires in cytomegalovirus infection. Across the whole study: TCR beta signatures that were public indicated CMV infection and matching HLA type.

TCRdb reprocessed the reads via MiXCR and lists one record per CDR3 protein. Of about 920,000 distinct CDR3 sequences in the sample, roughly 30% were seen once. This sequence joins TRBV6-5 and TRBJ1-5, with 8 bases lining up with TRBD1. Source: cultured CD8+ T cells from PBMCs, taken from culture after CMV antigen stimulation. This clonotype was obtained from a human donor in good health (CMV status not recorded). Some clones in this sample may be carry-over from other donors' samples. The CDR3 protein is CASSKQGVQPQHF. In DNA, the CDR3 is TGTGCCAGCAGTAAACAGGGGGTTCAGCCCCAGCATTTT.